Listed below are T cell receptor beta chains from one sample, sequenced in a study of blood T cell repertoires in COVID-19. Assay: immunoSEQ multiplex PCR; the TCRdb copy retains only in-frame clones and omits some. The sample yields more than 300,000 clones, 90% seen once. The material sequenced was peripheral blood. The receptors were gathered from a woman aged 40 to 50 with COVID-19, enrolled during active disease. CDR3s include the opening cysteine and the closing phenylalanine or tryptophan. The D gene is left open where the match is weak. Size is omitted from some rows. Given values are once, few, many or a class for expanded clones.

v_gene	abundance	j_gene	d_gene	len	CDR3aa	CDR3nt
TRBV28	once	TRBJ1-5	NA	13	CASIPFPNQPQHF	TGTGCCAGCATCCCATTTCCCAATCAGCCCCAGCATTTT
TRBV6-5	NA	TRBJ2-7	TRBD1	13	CASFDRGSYEQYF	TGTGCCAGCTTCGACAGGGGATCCTACGAGCAGTACTTC
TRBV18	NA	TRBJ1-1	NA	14	CASSPSRGGTEAFF	TGTGCCAGCTCACCATCCAGGGGTGGCACTGAAGCTTTCTTT
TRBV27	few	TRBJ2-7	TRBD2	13	CASSSTSGTEQYF	TGTGCCAGCAGTTCGACTAGCGGGACCGAGCAGTACTTC
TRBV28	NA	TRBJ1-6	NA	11	CASLLNSPLHF	TGTGCCAGCCTCCTAAATTCACCCCTCCACTTT
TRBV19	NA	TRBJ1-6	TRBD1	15	CASSGPTGAGSPLHF	TGTGCCAGTAGTGGCCCGACAGGGGCAGGTTCACCCCTCCACTTT
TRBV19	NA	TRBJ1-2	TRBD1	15	CASRRGGEIRAGYTF	TGTGCCAGTAGGAGAGGGGGCGAGATACGGGCTGGCTACACCTTC
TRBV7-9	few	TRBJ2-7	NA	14	CASSLAGAEDEQYF	TGTGCCAGCAGCTTAGCAGGGGCAGAGGACGAGCAGTACTTC
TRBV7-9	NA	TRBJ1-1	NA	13	CASSLTLVGEAFF	TGTGCCAGCAGCTTGACTTTGGTTGGTGAAGCTTTCTTT
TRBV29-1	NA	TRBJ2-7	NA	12	CSVVRGNYEQYF	TGCAGCGTTGTAAGGGGCAACTACGAGCAGTACTTC
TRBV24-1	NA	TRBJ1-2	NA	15	CATSDPNGIGSGYTF	TGTGCCACCAGTGATCCTAACGGGATCGGCTCTGGCTACACCTTC
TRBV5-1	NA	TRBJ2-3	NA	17	CASSLEPLARRADTQYF	TGCGCCAGCAGCTTAGAGCCACTAGCTCGGAGGGCAGATACGCAGTATTTT
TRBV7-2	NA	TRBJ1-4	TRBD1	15	CASSLDRGKNEKLFF	TGTGCCAGCAGCTTAGACAGGGGGAAAAACGAAAAACTGTTTTTT
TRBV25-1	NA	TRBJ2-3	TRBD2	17	CASSEFGTSPLADTQYF	TGTGCCAGCAGTGAATTCGGGACTAGCCCTCTGGCAGATACGCAGTATTTT
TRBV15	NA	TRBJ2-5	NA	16	CATSRDPSRASGTQYF	TGTGCCACCAGCAGAGATCCGTCCAGGGCAAGTGGGACCCAGTACTTC
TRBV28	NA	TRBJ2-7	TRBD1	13	CASSAGTVREQYF	TGTGCCAGCAGTGCCGGGACAGTGCGCGAGCAGTACTTC
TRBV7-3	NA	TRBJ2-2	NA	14	CASSDTANTGELFF	TGTGCCAGCAGCGATACAGCGAACACCGGGGAGCTGTTTTTT
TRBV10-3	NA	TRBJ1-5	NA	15	CAISESGGYNQPQHF	TGTGCCATCAGTGAGTCCGGGGGGTACAATCAGCCCCAGCATTTT
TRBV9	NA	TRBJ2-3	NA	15	CASSPRVAGEDTQYF	TGTGCCAGCAGCCCCCGGGTGGCAGGGGAGGATACGCAGTATTTT
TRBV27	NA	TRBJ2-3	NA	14	CASVDRSGPDTQYF	TGTGCCAGCGTCGACAGGTCGGGGCCAGATACGCAGTATTTT
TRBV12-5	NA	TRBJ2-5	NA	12	CASGRGQETQYF	TGTGCTAGTGGACGAGGGCAAGAGACCCAGTACTTC
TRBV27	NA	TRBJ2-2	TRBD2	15	CASSPPGLAVGELFF	TGTGCCAGCAGTCCACCGGGACTAGCGGTCGGGGAGCTGTTTTTT
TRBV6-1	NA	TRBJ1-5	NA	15	CASSEAAGVNQPQHF	TGTGCCAGCAGTGAAGCGGCAGGGGTCAATCAGCCCCAGCATTTT
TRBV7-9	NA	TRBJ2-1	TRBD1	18	CASSFSPFGQGKSNEQFF	TGTGCCAGCAGCTTCTCCCCTTTCGGACAGGGAAAGTCAAATGAGCAGTTCTTC
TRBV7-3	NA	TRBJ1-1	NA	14	CASSPGTYGTEAFF	TGTGCCAGCAGCCCTGGGACATATGGCACTGAAGCTTTCTTT
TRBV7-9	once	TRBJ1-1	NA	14	CASSRPGLNTEAFF	TGTGCCAGCAGTCGGCCAGGGTTGAACACTGAAGCTTTCTTT
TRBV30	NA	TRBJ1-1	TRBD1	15	CACPDKSGGGTEAFF	TGTGCCTGTCCCGACAAGTCAGGGGGCGGAACTGAAGCTTTCTTT
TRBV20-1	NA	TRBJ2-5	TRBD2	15	CSASGISGRAETQYF	TGCAGTGCTAGTGGGATTAGCGGGAGAGCGGAGACCCAGTACTTC
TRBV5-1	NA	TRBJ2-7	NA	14	CASSFGPGSYEQYF	TGCGCCAGCAGCTTCGGTCCCGGGAGCTACGAGCAGTACTTC